Detailed here is one TCR beta chain. Its target is not known. The sample comes from a study of blood T cells in healthy people across ages. Study-level background: T cells yielded about one barcoded beta molecule per two cells through template switching.

A J-beta primer mix and a sample-barcoded 5' primer were used in a second PCR of roughly 6 to 12 cycles. TCRdb passed the 5' RACE reads through MiXCR, listing each CDR3 protein once. The profile covers about 800,000 distinct CDR3 sequences, with nearly 60% appearing a single time and roughly 22% taken by the ten largest. Whole-study findings and limits: The study lacked donor CMV status, which possibly confounded expanded clonotype changes. The unsorted PBMCs prevented any conclusive comparison of naive versus antigen-experienced cells.

The germline gives CDR1 LGHNA, CDR2 YNFKEQ. The CDR3 is 13 residues long. Source material: blood. This TCR was recovered from a man aged 25 to 45 in good health. The V gene is TRBV4-2, the J gene TRBJ2-5, with D maybe TRBD2 (5 bases). TRBJ2-7 matches the DNA end more closely, so the J call is doubtful. CDR3 sequence (DNA): TGTGCCAGCAGCCGTTACCAAGAGGGCGAGCAGTACTTC. It is translated as CASSRYQEGEQYF.